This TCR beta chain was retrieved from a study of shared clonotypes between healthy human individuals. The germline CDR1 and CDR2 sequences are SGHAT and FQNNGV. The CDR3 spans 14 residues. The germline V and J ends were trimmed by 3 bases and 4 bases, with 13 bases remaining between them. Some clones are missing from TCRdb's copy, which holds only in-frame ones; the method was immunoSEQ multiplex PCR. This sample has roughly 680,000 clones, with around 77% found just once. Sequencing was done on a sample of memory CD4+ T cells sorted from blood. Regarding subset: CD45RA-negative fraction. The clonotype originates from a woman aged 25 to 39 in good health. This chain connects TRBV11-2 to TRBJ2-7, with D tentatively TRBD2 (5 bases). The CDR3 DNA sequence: TGTGCCAGCAGCTTCGGACTCTCGGGGTACGAGCAGTACTTC. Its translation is CASSFGLSGYEQYF.